This T cell receptor (beta chain) was observed in a study of technical replicates of blood from a few donors. With 0 bases removed from V and 4 bases from J, the gap between germline ends came to 21 bases. Germline values: CDR1 GTSNPN, CDR2 SVGIG (reference sequence). The CDR3 is 17 amino acids. TCRdb keeps only in-frame clones here, not all; method: immunoSEQ multiplex PCR. The repertoire includes approximately 81,000 clones, 90% to 98% of them detected once, and around 0.2% sits in the top ten. The gene calls are TRBV30 and TRBJ1-1, with D possibly TRBD1 on 5 matching bases. This clonotype originated in a human donor in good health. Sequencing input: T cells isolated from PBMCs. The chain's CDR3 is CAWSVWGGQPASTEAFF. For the CDR3, the DNA is TGTGCCTGGAGTGTATGGGGAGGACAACCGGCGAGCACTGAAGCTTTCTTT.